This entry lists 27 T cell receptor beta chains sequenced from one sample in a study of blood T cells in healthy people across ages. A sample-barcoded 5' primer and a J-beta primer mix were used in a second PCR of roughly 6 to 12 cycles. TCRdb redid the calling of the 5' RACE reads with MiXCR, one entry per CDR3 protein. The sample carries hundreds of thousands of distinct CDR3 sequences, 53% recorded once. What was sequenced was blood. Source of these receptors: a man older than 75 in good health.

This chain uses TRBV11-2 with TRBJ1-6; 7 bases agree with TRBD1. Unmatched junction bases numbered 5, after V lost 6 bases and J lost 9 bases. The CDR3 has 13 amino acids. Germline V lookup: CDR1 SGHAT, CDR2 FQNNGV. The chain's CDR3 is CASRGTVGSPLHF. CDR3 coding DNA: TGTGCCAGCAGGGGGACAGTTGGTTCACCCCTCCACTTT.

This clonotype came up once. The chain has TRBV20-1 and TRBJ2-1, with D possibly being TRBD2 (5 bases). This CDR3 region has 16 residues. Germline V lookup: CDR1 DFQATT, CDR2 SNEGSKA (reference sequence). V gave up 3 bases and J gave up 0 bases, with 15 bases separating them. The CDR3 coding sequence is TGCAGTGCTAGCCCTGCCTTAGCGTCCTCCTACAATGAGCAGTTCTTC. Translating gives CSASPALASSYNEQFF.

The sample holds a few counts of this clonotype. The J gene is TRBJ1-1, the V gene TRBV29-1, with D uncertain. Germline CDR1 is SQVTM and CDR2 is ANQGSEA. The V gene lost 6 bases and the J gene lost 0 bases, with 11 bases spanning the gap. This CDR3 has 13 residues. The CDR3 DNA reads TGCAGCGTCCATCCTCTGATGAACACTGAAGCTTTCTTT. Amino acid sequence: CSVHPLMNTEAFF.

The rearrangement uses TRBV7-2 and TRBJ1-1; 9 bases agree with TRBD1. Germline loops: CDR1 SGHTA, CDR2 FQGNSA. The V gene end was trimmed by 4 bases and the J gene end by 4 bases; junction bases not matched to a gene: 7. The CDR3 consists of 15 residues. The CDR3 bases are TGTGCCAGCAGCTCGGACAGGGGCCGGGGCACTGAAGCTTTCTTT. Translation: CASSSDRGRGTEAFF.

The rearrangement joins TRBV7-2 to TRBJ1-5; a possible D gene is TRBD1 (6 bases). The CDR3 totals 14 residues. The germline CDR1 and CDR2 sequences are SGHTA and FQGNSA. V lost 4 bases and J 11 bases, leaving 18 bases between the germline ends. The CDR3 DNA reads TGTGCCAGCAGCTCCAAAATACAGGGAAGGGCCCAGCATTTT. It yields the protein CASSSKIQGRAQHF.

The V call is TRBV27, the J call TRBJ1-4; 12 nucleotides match TRBD1. The CDR3 loop spans 19 amino acids. CDR1 and CDR2 from the germline V gene are MNHEY and SMNVEV (reference sequence). The V gene end was trimmed by 6 bases and the J gene end by 3 bases; junction bases not matched to a gene: 14. CDR3 region: CASRISSGQGARANEKLFF. The CDR3 DNA reads as TGTGCCAGCAGAATCAGTTCGGGACAGGGGGCGCGGGCTAATGAAAAACTGTTTTTT.

This sequence joins TRBV5-1 and TRBJ2-5; TRBD2 aligns across 8 bases. Germline CDR1 is SGHRS and CDR2 is YFSETQ. Trimming cost V 0 bases and J 4 bases; bases outside gene matches: 2. The CDR3 has 14 amino acids. The CDR3 region has the DNA TGCGCCAGCAGCTTGGTAGCGGGATCAGAGACCCAGTACTTC. Translation gives CASSLVAGSETQYF. Complete variable domain (other parts from reference TRBV5-1 and TRBJ2-5): KAGVTQTPRYLIKTRGQQVTLSCSPISGHRSVSWYQQTPGQGLQFLFEYFSETQRNKGNFPGRFSGRQFSNSRSEMNVSTLELGDSALYLCASSLVAGSETQYFGPGTRLLVL.

This rearrangement joins TRBV27 to TRBJ1-2; no firm D call. Trimming pared 6 bases from V and 0 bases from J, leaving 8 bases between. The CDR3 runs 13 residues. Germline V gene data show CDR1 as MNHEY and CDR2 as SMNVEV (reference sequence). CDR3 protein: CASRYRTNYGYTF. The CDR3 bases are TGTGCCAGCAGGTACAGAACTAACTATGGCTACACCTTC.

The sample holds a few counts of this clonotype. The J gene is TRBJ2-4, the V gene TRBV20-1; 7 bases line up with TRBD1. The V gene's germline CDR1 is DFQATT and CDR2 SNEGSKA (reference sequence). J lost 5 bases, V lost 5 bases, and 12 bases had no gene match. This CDR3 is built from 15 residues. The CDR3 coding sequence is TGCAGTGCTGGCCACAGGGGAATAGGCCAAAACATTCAGTACTTC. Translation: CSAGHRGIGQNIQYF.

V gene TRBV12-5 combines with J gene TRBJ2-1; 12 nucleotides match TRBD1. From germline, CDR1 is LGHNT and CDR2 FRNRAP. The length of the CDR3 is 15 residues. Germline trimming cut 6 bases from V and 8 bases from J; bases unmatched to any gene: 8. CDR3 protein: CASGPGQGAVDEQFF. The CDR3, as DNA: TGTGCTAGTGGCCCGGGACAGGGGGCGGTGGATGAGCAGTTCTTC.

V and J are TRBV10-3 and TRBJ1-4; TRBD1 agrees at 7 bases. CDR1 and CDR2 from the germline V gene are ENHRY and SYGVKD. The CDR3 is made up of 13 amino acids. V trimming: 11 bases; J trimming: 3 bases; junction bases outside the gene matches: 6. DNA of the CDR3: TGTGCCGCAAAACAGGGGTCTAATGAAAAACTGTTTTTT. It translates to CAAKQGSNEKLFF.

The chain links TRBV7-3 to TRBJ2-1; possibly TRBD2 for D (5 bases). CDR3 size: 16 residues. Trimming removed 2 bases from V and 2 bases from J, with 13 bases in between. Germline V CDR1 and CDR2: SGHTA, FQGTGA. CDR3 sequence reads: CASSLWASSAYNEQFF. CDR3 DNA: TGTGCCAGCAGCTTATGGGCAAGTAGCGCCTACAATGAGCAGTTCTTC.

This clonotype came up a few times. The chain is built from TRBV7-2 and TRBJ1-6, with D unresolved. Per germline, CDR1 SGHTA and CDR2 FQGNSA. The length of the CDR3 is 14 residues. V shed 1 base and J shed 10 bases, with 11 bases lying between them. The CDR3 DNA sequence: TGTGCCAGCAGCTTAGGGCCGGACTTGTCACCCCTCCACTTT. This sequence encodes CASSLGPDLSPLHF.

V and J are TRBV7-8 and TRBJ2-1; D possibly corresponds to TRBD1 (5 bases). The CDR3 has 19 amino acids. Germline lookup yields CDR1 SGHVS and CDR2 FQNEAQ. V was cut by 0 bases and J by 0 bases, with 18 bases left in between. The CDR3 loop is CASSLAFSQGGSSYNEQFF. Here the CDR3 DNA reads TGTGCCAGCAGCTTAGCGTTCTCCCAGGGCGGTAGCTCCTACAATGAGCAGTTCTTC.

This clonotype was detected only a few times. The rearrangement uses TRBV7-8 and TRBJ2-1, with 7 bases matching TRBD2. The V and J ends lost 7 bases and 4 bases, in that order; junction bases with no gene match: 10. Germline V gene lookup returns CDR1 SGHVS and CDR2 FQNEAQ. The CDR3 sequence is 15 residues long. This CDR3 is CASTLLPAGYNEQFF. Here the CDR3 DNA reads TGTGCCAGCACCCTTTTACCAGCGGGGTACAATGAGCAGTTCTTC.

J is TRBJ2-1 and V is TRBV20-1; the match to TRBD2 covers 7 bases. The V gene's germline CDR1 is DFQATT and CDR2 SNEGSKA (reference sequence). The CDR3 spans 11 residues. V lost 2 bases, J lost 9 bases, and 1 base stayed unmatched. In nucleotides, the CDR3 is TGCAGTGCTAGACGCGGGGGTGAGCAGTTCTTC. As protein: CSARRGGEQFF.

This clonotype was seen only a few times. The rearrangement joins TRBV28 to TRBJ2-1, with 9 bases lining up with TRBD2. The germline CDR1 and CDR2 sequences are MDHEN and SYDVKM. This CDR3 comprises 18 residues. With V trimmed by 4 bases and J by 8 bases, 18 bases remained unmatched. Written as DNA, the CDR3 is TGTGCCAGCAGTTCCCCGGGGGTAGCGGGAGATAGGATAGATGAGCAGTTCTTC. This codes for CASSSPGVAGDRIDEQFF.

The genes are TRBV6-2 or TRBV6-3 and TRBJ2-4; a possible D gene is TRBD1 (5 bases). Matching the DNA end better, TRBJ2-7 makes the J call doubtful. The CDR3 is made up of 15 amino acids. CDR1 MNHEY and CDR2 SVGEGT come from the germline V gene. CDR3 nucleotide sequence: TGTGCCAGCAGTGGGGCCTTCCTAAACGCCTACGAGCAGTACTTC. It encodes CASSGAFLNAYEQYF.

This clonotype was counted between two and nine times. The rearrangement joins TRBV7-2 to TRBJ2-6; D may be TRBD2 (6 bases). Trimming cost V 4 bases and J 3 bases, with 10 bases left between them. The CDR3 sequence is 15 residues long. Germline lookup yields CDR1 SGHTA and CDR2 FQGNSA. The CDR3 DNA sequence: TGTGCCAGCAGCTCGGGGGTTCTTGGGGCCAACGTCCTGACTTTC. It specifies CASSSGVLGANVLTF. Complete variable domain (other parts from reference TRBV7-2 and TRBJ2-6): GAGVSQSPSNKVTEKGKDVELRCDPISGHTALYWYRQSLGQGLEFLIYFQGNSAPDKSGLPSDRFSAERTGGSVSTLTIQRTQQEDSAVYLCASSSGVLGANVLTFGAGSRLTVL.

The chain recombines TRBV12-3 or TRBV12-4 with TRBJ2-3, with D perhaps TRBD1 or TRBD2 (5 bases each). The CDR3 has 18 amino acids. Trimming took off 1 base at V and 14 bases at J, with 31 bases between the two ends. The CDR3 spells CASSLGMGRAENHRYAYF. The CDR3 region has the DNA TGTGCCAGCAGTTTAGGGATGGGGCGGGCAGAAAATCACAGATACGCGTATTTT.

This clonotype was found a few times. The chain joins TRBV28 to TRBJ2-1; TRBD1 or TRBD2 may be the D gene (5 bases each). CDR3 length: 12 residues. CDR1 is MDHEN, CDR2 SYDVKM, per germline. Trimming pared 5 bases from V and 11 bases from J, leaving 13 bases between. This CDR3 is CASSRGQGQQFF. CDR3 DNA sequence: TGTGCCAGCAGTCGAGGGCAGGGTCAGCAGTTCTTC.

V is TRBV20-1 and J is TRBJ2-7, with 8 bases matching TRBD1. CDR3 length: 15 amino acids. CDR1 and CDR2 from the germline V gene are DFQATT and SNEGSKA (reference sequence). V shed 6 bases, J shed 0 bases, and the junction held 10 bases outside the gene matches. The CDR3 sequence is CSAKPGTGTSYEQYF. CDR3 DNA: TGCAGTGCCAAACCCGGGACAGGAACCTCCTACGAGCAGTACTTC.

In regard to this clonotype: One end of the junction does not line up with germline, which may come from a read error. This chain links TRBV5-1 with TRBJ2-5; 10 bases are shared with TRBD1. The J call may be faulty, since TRBJ2-7 better matches the DNA end. Per germline, CDR1 SGHRS and CDR2 YFSETQ. This CDR3 spans 15 amino acids. The CDR3: CAGSYGTGVAYEQYF. CDR3 sequence (DNA): TGCGCCGGCAGCTATGGGACAGGGGTTGCCTACGAGCAGTACTTC.

This clonotype was picked up a small number of times. The rearrangement uses TRBV7-2 and TRBJ2-5; D remains unclear. This CDR3 contains 13 residues. Trimming removed 7 bases from V and 4 bases from J, with 13 bases in between. Germline CDR1 and CDR2: SGHTA and FQGNSA. The chain's CDR3 is CASNFRVGETQYF. Here the CDR3 DNA reads TGTGCCAGCAACTTTAGGGTGGGAGAGACCCAGTACTTC.

The chain combines TRBV5-1 with TRBJ1-1; D is unresolved. With 0 bases removed from V and 3 bases from J, the gap between germline ends came to 12 bases. There are 15 residues in the CDR3. The germline V gene has CDR1 SGHRS and CDR2 YFSETQ. The CDR3 region is CASSLAKGWDTEAFF. The CDR3 region has the DNA TGCGCCAGCAGCTTGGCGAAGGGATGGGACACTGAAGCTTTCTTT.

This clonotype showed up just a few times. The chain employs TRBV29-1 and TRBJ2-7; no firm D call. Germline V gene lookup returns CDR1 SQVTM and CDR2 ANQGSEA. Trimming cost V 7 bases and J 6 bases, with 13 bases left between them. This CDR3 is 11 amino acids long. The CDR3 protein is CSARVASEQYF. CDR3 DNA: TGCAGCGCTAGAGTTGCTTCCGAGCAGTACTTC.

The rearrangement joins TRBV30 to TRBJ1-5, with TRBD1 identical over 7 bases. The length of the CDR3 is 15 residues. Germline assignment: CDR1 GTSNPN and CDR2 SVGIG (reference sequence). J was trimmed by 0 bases and V by 5 bases; bases with no gene match: 7. In nucleotides, the CDR3 is TGTGCCTGGGCACCGGGACAGCATAGCAATCAGCCCCAGCATTTT. Translation gives CAWAPGQHSNQPQHF.